The clone carrying this T cell receptor beta chain was counted a few times. No antigen is known for it. This record comes from a study of T-cell memory formation after mild COVID-19. Study in general: TCR clusters largely stayed donor specific.

TCRdb re-analysed the 5' RACE reads in MiXCR, keeping a single row per CDR3 protein. This table has tens of thousands of distinct CDR3 sequences, approximately 9% appearing once. Whole-study results and caveats: Day 15 to 85 contracting clones showed balanced CD4/CD8; day 15 to 37 expanders favored CD4+. Some clones that responded turned up in pre-infection memory, which suggests that cross-reactive memory joined in.

This receptor was identified in a man younger than 35 who had mild COVID-19 (a few samples of this study predate the infection). Cell type and time point are not known. Sample: PBMCs or a T cell subset sorted from them (not recorded which).

This chain's CDR3 is CASSFRTAVRANEKLFF. As DNA, the CDR3 is TGTGCCAGCAGCTTTCGTACCGCAGTTAGGGCTAATGAAAAACTGTTTTTT. This chain uses TRBV7-8 with TRBJ1-4; D unresolved. CDR1 is SGHVS and CDR2 is FQNEAQ in the germline V gene. Trimming left V 3 bases short and J 3 bases short, with 17 bases between. The CDR3 consists of 17 residues.